One and the same sample provided the 18 T cell receptor beta chains below, sequenced in a study of T cell responses to AZD1222 COVID-19 vaccine. Using immunoSEQ multiplex PCR, the repertoire was profiled, and TCRdb retains in-frame clones only, with some absent. The sample lists around 140,000 clones, approximately 90% occurring once. Specimen: peripheral blood, collected on day 0 of AZD1222 vaccination. These receptors were collected from an adult in good health.

The J gene is TRBJ2-2, the V gene TRBV28; 9 nucleotides match TRBD2. Germline-derived CDR1 and CDR2 are MDHEN and SYDVKM. With V trimmed by 1 base and J by 5 bases, 5 bases remained unmatched. The CDR3 is 16 amino acids. This CDR3 reads CASSLLSSGRTGELFF. The CDR3 nucleotides read TGTGCCAGCAGTTTATTGAGTAGCGGGAGAACCGGGGAGCTGTTTTTT.

This clone has more than one count but fewer than ten. Other DNA sequences in the sample encode the same CDR3. The chain couples TRBV25-1 to TRBJ1-1; possible D gene TRBD1, 6 bases. Germline-derived CDR1 and CDR2 are MGHDK and SYGVNS. The CDR3 runs to 13 residues. Trimming took off 6 bases at V and 3 bases at J, with 11 bases between the two ends. CDR3 loop: CASSRGGYTEAFF. The DNA for the CDR3 is TGTGCCAGCAGCAGGGGAGGGTACACTGAAGCTTTCTTT.

The chain carries TRBV7-3 and TRBJ2-7; D unclear. The CDR3 loop spans 13 amino acids. The V gene lost 5 bases and the J gene lost 2 bases, with 10 bases spanning the gap. In germline, CDR1 is SGHTA, CDR2 FQGTGA. The CDR3 DNA sequence: TGTGCCAGCAGCGGAATCGAAACCTACGAGCAGTACTTC. As protein: CASSGIETYEQYF.

The chain uses TRBV9 and TRBJ2-7, with D perhaps given as TRBD1 or TRBD2 (7 bases each). V lost 3 bases, J lost 2 bases, and 12 bases lay in between. The CDR3 runs to 14 residues. CDR1 is SGDLS and CDR2 is YYNGEE in the germline V gene. CDR3 DNA sequence: TGTGCCAGCAGCGCCCAGGGGGGGGCCTACGAGCAGTACTTC. Translating it yields CASSAQGGAYEQYF.

This clone was counted a single time. This rearrangement joins TRBV6-2 or TRBV6-3 to TRBJ2-2; D is perhaps TRBD1 or TRBD2 (6 bases each). Trimming shortened V by 2 bases and J by 0 bases, and 13 bases separated the two germline ends. Germline-derived CDR1 and CDR2 are MNHEY and SVGEGT. This CDR3 region has 17 residues. The CDR3 here is CASSYHRGGPNTGELFF. For the CDR3, the DNA is TGTGCCAGCAGTTACCACCGAGGGGGGCCGAACACCGGGGAGCTGTTTTTT.

V is TRBV10-3 and J is TRBJ2-2, with TRBD1 matching 9 bases. The germline CDR1 and CDR2 sequences are ENHRY and SYGVKD. The V and J ends lost 3 bases and 5 bases, in that order; junction bases with no gene match: 10. This CDR3 has 17 residues. The CDR3 nucleotides are TGTGCCATCAGTGAAACTCCCGGGACAGGGAAGACCGGGGAGCTGTTTTTT. This sequence encodes CAISETPGTGKTGELFF.

The chain carries TRBV28 and TRBJ2-1, with 8 nucleotides matching TRBD2. V gave up 6 bases and J gave up 0 bases; unmatched junction bases: 10. Germline CDR1 is MDHEN and CDR2 is SYDVKM. CDR3 size: 17 residues. The CDR3 loop is CASRPGGGRTSYNEQFF. In DNA, the CDR3 is TGTGCCAGCAGGCCGGGGGGCGGGAGGACCTCCTACAATGAGCAGTTCTTC.

The table lists this clone with a few counts. V gene TRBV6-4 combines with J gene TRBJ1-3; possible D gene TRBD1, 5 bases. Between the trimmed V and J ends, which lost 3 bases and 2 bases, there was a span of 5 bases. Per germline, CDR1 MRHNA and CDR2 SNTAGT. The CDR3 consists of 13 residues. The CDR3 DNA reads as TGTGCCAGCAGTGAGGGGGCTGGAAACACCATATATTTT. This codes for CASSEGAGNTIYF.

The V and J genes are TRBV12-5 and TRBJ2-2; D remains ambiguous. V shed 5 bases and J shed 4 bases, with 14 bases lying between them. CDR1 and CDR2 (germline): LGHNT, FRNRAP. There are 15 residues in the CDR3. The CDR3 loop reads CASGATGPTTGELFF. CDR3 in DNA: TGTGCTAGTGGTGCCACCGGGCCGACCACCGGGGAGCTGTTTTTT.

The genes are TRBV5-8 and TRBJ2-1; TRBD2 aligns across 11 bases. The CDR3 consists of 16 residues. Unmatched junction bases numbered 7, after V lost 2 bases and J lost 6 bases. Germline values: CDR1 SGHTS, CDR2 YDEGEE. CDR3 sequence: CASSFELAGASNEQFF. CDR3 in DNA: TGTGCCAGCAGCTTTGAACTAGCGGGGGCTTCCAATGAGCAGTTCTTC.

The chain links TRBV5-1 to TRBJ2-5, with TRBD1 matching 7 bases. CDR1 is SGHRS, CDR2 YFSETQ, per germline. The J segment lost 2 bases and the V segment lost 2 bases, leaving 3 bases of the junction unmatched. This CDR3 has 14 amino acids. The DNA for the CDR3 is TGCGCCAGCAGCTTCACAGGGGATCAAGAGACCCAGTACTTC. Translation: CASSFTGDQETQYF.

The V gene is TRBV5-1, the J gene TRBJ1-1; D might be TRBD1 (5 bases). V dropped 0 bases and J dropped 0 bases, with 9 bases sitting between them. The germline V gene encodes CDR1 SGHRS and CDR2 YFSETQ. The CDR3 length is 15 residues. CDR3 sequence reads: CASSLAGGLNTEAFF. The CDR3 bases are TGCGCCAGCAGCTTGGCCGGGGGGTTGAACACTGAAGCTTTCTTT.

The chain has TRBV3-1 (or the pseudogene TRBV3-2) and TRBJ1-1; D call uncertain. V was cut by 2 bases and J by 5 bases, with 9 bases left in between. Germline loops: CDR1 LGHDT, CDR2 YNNKEL (reference sequence). There are 13 residues in the CDR3. CDR3 nucleotide sequence: TGTGCCAGCAGCCAAACGAAAATGACTGAAGCTTTCTTT. It is translated as CASSQTKMTEAFF.

V is TRBV18 and J is TRBJ1-5; maybe TRBD1 (5 bases). Germline CDR1 is KGHSH and CDR2 is LQKENI. V shed 1 base and J shed 5 bases, with 12 bases lying between them. The CDR3 length is 15 residues. The CDR3 is CASSPRGGAHQPQHF. The CDR3 nucleotides are TGTGCCAGCTCACCACGGGGAGGGGCCCATCAGCCCCAGCATTTT.

The rearrangement joins TRBV12-3 or TRBV12-4 to TRBJ1-1, with D uncertain. Trimming took 5 bases from V and 6 from J, leaving 7 bases between them. This CDR3 has 11 amino acids. The CDR3 DNA follows: TGTGCCAGCAGTAGCCGATCTGAAGCTTTCTTT. Protein: CASSSRSEAFF.

The rearrangement uses TRBV11-3 and TRBJ2-3, with D perhaps assigned TRBD1 or TRBD2 (5 bases each). CDR3 length: 14 residues. The germline V and J ends were trimmed by 5 bases and 2 bases, with 11 bases remaining between them. Germline CDR1 and CDR2: SGHNT and YENEEA. The CDR3, as DNA: TGTGCCAGCAGCCCGGGGACCCCCACAGATACGCAGTATTTT. Its translation is CASSPGTPTDTQYF.

V is TRBV19 and J is TRBJ1-4; D remains ambiguous. The CDR3 loop spans 13 amino acids. Trimming left V 3 bases short and J 3 bases short, with 5 bases between. The germline V gene encodes CDR1 LNHDA and CDR2 SQIVND (reference sequence). CDR3 DNA: TGTGCCAGTAGTATGAGGTCTAATGAAAAACTGTTTTTT. The encoded protein is CASSMRSNEKLFF.

This sequence joins TRBV20-1 and TRBJ1-5, with 7 bases identical to TRBD1. V lost 3 bases and J lost 3; bases outside the gene matches: 5. The V gene's germline CDR1 is DFQATT and CDR2 SNEGSKA (reference sequence). The CDR3 totals 14 residues. CDR3 amino acids: CSASSGQDNQPQHF. CDR3 coding DNA: TGCAGTGCTAGTTCAGGACAGGACAATCAGCCCCAGCATTTT.